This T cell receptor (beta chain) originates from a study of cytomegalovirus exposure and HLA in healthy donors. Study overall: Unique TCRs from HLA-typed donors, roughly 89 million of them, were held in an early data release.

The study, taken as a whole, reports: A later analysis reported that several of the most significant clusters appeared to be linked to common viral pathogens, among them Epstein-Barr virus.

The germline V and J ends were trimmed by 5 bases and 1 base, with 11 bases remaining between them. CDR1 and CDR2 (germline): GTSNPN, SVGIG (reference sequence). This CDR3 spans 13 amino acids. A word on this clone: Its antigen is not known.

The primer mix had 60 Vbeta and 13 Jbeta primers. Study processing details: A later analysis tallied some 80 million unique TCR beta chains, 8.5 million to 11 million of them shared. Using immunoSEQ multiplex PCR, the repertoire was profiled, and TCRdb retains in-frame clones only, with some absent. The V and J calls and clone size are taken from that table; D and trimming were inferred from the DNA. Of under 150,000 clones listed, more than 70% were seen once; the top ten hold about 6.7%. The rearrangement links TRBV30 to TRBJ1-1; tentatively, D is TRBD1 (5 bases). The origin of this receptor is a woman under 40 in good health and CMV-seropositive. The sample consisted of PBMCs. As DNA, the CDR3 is TGTGCCTGGGAACATGGACAGAACACTGAAGCTTTCTTT. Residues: CAWEHGQNTEAFF.